This is a list of T cell receptor beta chains from one sample in a study of Graves' ophthalmopathy and Graves' hyperthyroidism. TCRdb re-analysed the multiplex PCR reads in MiXCR, keeping a single row per CDR3 protein. The sample consists of 400,000 to 500,000 distinct CDR3 sequences, around 21% of them appearing once. The material sequenced was peripheral blood. The receptor source for this set is a woman between 18 and 30 years old with stable Graves' hyperthyroidism. Each CDR3 is given with its conserved first and last residue. Fields, in order: D gene, J gene, CDR3 length, clone size, V gene, CDR3 protein, CDR3 DNA. D genes are given only for firm matches. A clone size is listed for some rows: how often the clone was seen (once, few, many), or a class if it is expanded.

D gene: TRBD1
J gene: TRBJ1-2
CDR3 length: 14
clone size: many
V gene: TRBV28
CDR3 protein: CASSLSGQGLGYTF
CDR3 DNA: TGTGCCAGCAGTTTATCAGGACAGGGCCTAGGCTACACCTTC

D gene: TRBD2
J gene: TRBJ2-7
CDR3 length: 19
clone size: once
V gene: TRBV11-2
CDR3 protein: CASSFPQSGTEVRLYEQYF
CDR3 DNA: TGTGCCAGCAGCTTTCCCCAGAGCGGGACGGAAGTCCGGCTCTACGAGCAGTACTTC

D gene: TRBD1
J gene: TRBJ2-5
CDR3 length: 14
clone size: -
V gene: TRBV20-1
CDR3 protein: CSALRGLNQETQYF
CDR3 DNA: TGCAGTGCTCTCAGGGGGCTAAACCAAGAGACCCAGTACTTC

D gene: -
J gene: TRBJ1-2
CDR3 length: 13
clone size: many
V gene: TRBV20-1
CDR3 protein: CSARDPRLYGYTF
CDR3 DNA: TGCAGTGCTAGAGATCCCCGACTCTATGGCTACACCTTC

D gene: TRBD1
J gene: TRBJ1-2
CDR3 length: 13
clone size: -
V gene: TRBV12-3/TRBV12-4
CDR3 protein: CASKGTGGYGYTF
CDR3 DNA: TGTGCCAGCAAGGGGACAGGGGGATATGGCTACACCTTC

D gene: -
J gene: TRBJ1-1
CDR3 length: 15
clone size: many
V gene: TRBV6-2/TRBV6-3
CDR3 protein: CASSYERGGNTEAFF
CDR3 DNA: TGTGCCAGCAGTTACGAGCGGGGGGGGAACACTGAAGCTTTCTTT

D gene: -
J gene: TRBJ1-6
CDR3 length: 18
clone size: few
V gene: TRBV4-1
CDR3 protein: CASSQPRRKLDLNSPLHF
CDR3 DNA: TGCGCCAGCAGCCAACCACGCCGGAAACTTGACCTTAATTCACCCCTCCACTTT

D gene: -
J gene: TRBJ1-2
CDR3 length: 14
clone size: many
V gene: TRBV3-1
CDR3 protein: CASSRSGANYGYTF
CDR3 DNA: TGTGCCAGCAGCCGGAGCGGAGCTAACTATGGCTACACCTTC

D gene: -
J gene: TRBJ1-1
CDR3 length: 17
clone size: -
V gene: TRBV11-2
CDR3 protein: CASSLERGATPNTEAFF
CDR3 DNA: TGTGCCAGCAGCTTAGAGAGGGGGGCGACCCCGAACACTGAAGCTTTCTTT

D gene: TRBD1
J gene: TRBJ2-7
CDR3 length: 17
clone size: few
V gene: TRBV6-1
CDR3 protein: CASSRTPKGQGVYEQYF
CDR3 DNA: TGTGCCAGCAGTCGCACGCCTAAAGGGCAGGGGGTCTACGAGCAGTACTTC

D gene: TRBD1
J gene: TRBJ1-1
CDR3 length: 14
clone size: -
V gene: TRBV6-1
CDR3 protein: CASVGQGADTEAFF
CDR3 DNA: TGTGCCAGTGTCGGACAGGGGGCTGACACTGAAGCTTTCTTT

D gene: -
J gene: TRBJ1-1
CDR3 length: 15
clone size: many
V gene: TRBV7-2
CDR3 protein: CASSLAQAPGTEAFF
CDR3 DNA: TGTGCCAGCAGCTTAGCCCAGGCGCCGGGGACTGAAGCTTTCTTT

D gene: -
J gene: TRBJ1-3
CDR3 length: 13
clone size: many
V gene: TRBV6-1
CDR3 protein: CASSDNSGNTIYF
CDR3 DNA: TGTGCCAGCAGTGACAACTCTGGAAACACCATATATTTT

D gene: TRBD2
J gene: TRBJ2-2
CDR3 length: 13
clone size: many
V gene: TRBV10-3
CDR3 protein: CATGLADTGELFF
CDR3 DNA: TGTGCCACCGGACTAGCAGACACCGGGGAGCTGTTTTTT

D gene: -
J gene: TRBJ2-3
CDR3 length: 14
clone size: -
V gene: TRBV18
CDR3 protein: CASSLTRGTDTQYF
CDR3 DNA: TGTGCCAGCTCATTGACTAGAGGCACAGATACGCAGTATTTT

D gene: TRBD1
J gene: TRBJ1-2
CDR3 length: 13
clone size: few
V gene: TRBV12-3/TRBV12-4
CDR3 protein: CASSKTGGEGYTF
CDR3 DNA: TGTGCCAGCAGTAAAACAGGGGGCGAAGGCTACACCTTC